The 11 T cell receptor beta chains in this list originate from one sample, sequenced in a study of Tregs in tolerant kidney transplant recipients. Libraries were prepared by immunoSEQ multiplex PCR; TCRdb keeps only in-frame clonotypes and omits some of them. This table lists 50,000 or so clones. Sequenced material: CD4+ T cells from blood, taken before the transplant. The receptors were gathered from a human donor who received a combined kidney and bone marrow transplant.

About this clone itself: Read coverage stops 3 residues before the CDR3 terminus; the germline J gene supplies the remainder. This rearrangement joins TRBV29-1 to TRBJ1-1, with D tentatively TRBD1 (6 bases). Looked up from germline, CDR1 is SQVTM and CDR2 is ANQGSEA. CDR3 length: 13 amino acids. The CDR3 DNA, read in part, is TGCACCATTCGGGACACTTTAAACACTGAA. This gives the protein CTIRDTLNTE. The CDR3 in full is CTIRDTLNTEAFF.

Comment on this clone: The CDR3 end is not reached by the read, which stops 3 residues before it; the germline J gene fills it in. J is TRBJ2-1 and V is TRBV30; 12 nucleotides align to TRBD1. Unmatched junction bases numbered 2, after V lost 1 base and J lost 7 bases. The CDR3 runs to 14 residues. CDR1 and CDR2 (germline): GTSNPN, SVGIG (reference sequence). The CDR3 bases that were read are TGTGCCTGGAGTGCGGGACAGGGGGCAAATGAG. Translated: CAWSAGQGANE. In full, the CDR3 is CAWSAGQGANEQFF.

Comments on this clone: The sequence runs out 3 residues before the end of the CDR3; the remainder is reconstructed from the germline J gene. This chain joins TRBV14 and TRBJ2-3, with a tentative D call TRBD2 (5 bases). The CDR3 loop spans 16 amino acids. The germline gives CDR1 SGHDN, CDR2 FVKESK. Between the trimmed V and J ends, which lost 1 base and 2 bases, there was a span of 13 bases. CDR3 sequence reads: CASSQASWYSTDTQYF. The part of the CDR3 DNA that was read is TGTGCCAGCAGCCAAGCTAGCTGGTACTCCACAGATACG.

As for this clone: Sequencing ends 3 residues short of the CDR3 end; the germline J gene provides the rest. This chain links TRBV7-2 with TRBJ2-1; 8 positions agree with TRBD2. Germline trimming cut 0 bases from V and 7 bases from J; bases unmatched to any gene: 5. Germline CDR1 reads SGHTA; CDR2 reads FQGNSA. CDR3 size: 15 residues. CDR3 DNA (partial): TGTGCCAGCAGCTTAGCGGTACTAGCGGAAAATGAG. Its protein product is CASSLAVLAENE. The whole CDR3 protein reads CASSLAVLAENEQFF.

In regard to this clone: The CDR3 end lies 3 residues beyond the end of the read and is filled in from the germline J gene. The rearrangement links TRBV18 to TRBJ1-1, with a tentative D call TRBD1 (5 bases). V was cut by 8 bases and J by 1 base, with 17 bases left in between. The CDR3 has 15 residues. Per the germline V gene, CDR1 is KGHSH and CDR2 is LQKENI. CDR3 in amino acids: CASPAQGFENTEAFF. The part of the CDR3 DNA that was read is TGTGCCAGCCCTGCCCAGGGTTTTGAGAACACTGAA.

A remark on this clone: The read terminates 3 residues ahead of where the CDR3 ends, so the germline J gene completes it. This rearrangement joins TRBV7-2 to TRBJ1-1; a weak D match, TRBD1 (6 bases). This CDR3 has 13 residues. The V gene's germline CDR1 is SGHTA and CDR2 FQGNSA. The CDR3 protein is CASSSRGPGEAFF. Partial CDR3 DNA: TGTGCCAGCAGCTCCAGGGGACCCGGGGAA.

In regard to this clone: Read data end 3 residues before the CDR3 end; the end is taken from the germline J gene. This rearrangement joins TRBV19 to TRBJ2-3, with D possibly TRBD1 on 6 matching bases. Germline-derived CDR1 and CDR2 are LNHDA and SQIVND (reference sequence). With 3 bases removed from V and 2 bases from J, the gap between germline ends came to 12 bases. This CDR3 is built from 15 residues. The sequenced CDR3 bases are TGTGCCAGTAGTATCGCGCAGGGGCCCACAGATACG. It translates to CASSIAQGPTDT. The complete CDR3 sequence is CASSIAQGPTDTQYF.

Concerning this clone itself: The read finishes 3 residues shy of the CDR3 end, and the germline J gene is used to complete it. The chain links TRBV19 to TRBJ1-4; D is ambiguous. V was pared by 4 bases and J by 5 bases, with 11 bases between. Looked up from germline, CDR1 is LNHDA and CDR2 is SQIVND (reference sequence). This CDR3 comprises 14 residues. CDR3 DNA (partial): TGTGCCAGTAGTAGGAGGGCTGAGAATGAAAAA. It yields the protein CASSRRAENEK. The full CDR3 sequence reads CASSRRAENEKLFF.

On this clone itself: From the germline J gene comes the end of the CDR3, since the read stops 3 residues before it. This chain links TRBV19 with TRBJ2-2, with a tentative D call TRBD1 (6 bases). CDR1 and CDR2 from the germline V gene are LNHDA and SQIVND (reference sequence). V lost 2 bases, J lost 0 bases, and 19 bases lay in between. There are 19 residues in the CDR3. CDR3 DNA, as far as it was read: TGTGCCAGTAGTATACAATCGTACTGGGGACACTCGAACACCGGGGAG. Its translation is CASSIQSYWGHSNTGE. The full CDR3 is CASSIQSYWGHSNTGELFF.

Regarding this clone: The CDR3 extends 3 residues past the end of the read, so its final part is completed from the germline J gene. The chain carries TRBV18 and TRBJ2-7; 9 bases map to TRBD1. In germline, CDR1 is KGHSH, CDR2 LQKENI. Losses at the gene ends were 3 bases for V and 4 bases for J; bases not matched to a gene: 7. The CDR3 covers 15 residues. The covered CDR3 bases are TGTGCCAGCTCACCCCCGAGGGGACAGGGATACGAG. Encoded protein: CASSPPRGQGYE. The whole CDR3 sequence reads CASSPPRGQGYEQYF.

About this clone: The read terminates 3 residues ahead of where the CDR3 ends, so the germline J gene completes it. The chain carries TRBV19 and TRBJ1-5; D perhaps matches TRBD1 (5 bases). CDR1 and CDR2 (germline): LNHDA, SQIVND (reference sequence). Trimming pared 1 base from V and 5 bases from J, leaving 15 bases between. The CDR3 is 16 amino acids. The CDR3 bases that were read are TGTGCCAGTAGTATAGGGAGACAGCGAGGGCATCAGCCC. Residues: CASSIGRQRGHQP. From start to end, the CDR3 is CASSIGRQRGHQPQHF.